This T cell receptor beta chain was sequenced during a study of blood T cells in healthy people across ages. Study results and limitations: Long-lived donors had more naive CD4+ cells and higher diversity than aged donors.

To note about this clonotype: Its antigen is still unknown.

PCR was performed a second time for about 6 to 12 cycles using a sample-barcoded 5' primer and a J-beta primer mix. Each cDNA molecule was tagged by a template-switch adaptor that had 12 random nucleotides. TCRdb used MiXCR to reprocess the 5' RACE reads, holding one entry per CDR3 protein. This sample has 1.5 million to 2 million distinct CDR3 sequences; roughly 49% occur once, and the top ten carry around 2.1%. This CDR3 is 17 amino acids long. J gave up 3 bases and V 0 bases, and 3 bases lay outside the gene matches. In germline, CDR1 is SGHKS, CDR2 YYEKEE (reference sequence). The sequenced sample was blood. This chain connects TRBV5-5 to TRBJ2-6; TRBD2 agrees at 10 bases. The TCR originated in a woman aged 40 to 55 in good health. The CDR3 region is CASSLVLAGGGANVLTF. As DNA, the CDR3 is TGTGCCAGCAGCTTGGTGTTAGCGGGGGGTGGGGCCAACGTCCTGACTTTC.